The rows below give T cell receptor beta chains drawn from one sample of a study of breast tumors, draining lymph nodes, adjacent tissues. TCRdb analysed the multiplex PCR reads with MiXCR anew, one entry per CDR3 protein. The sample lists about 270,000 distinct CDR3 sequences; about 30% were seen once. The specimen was axillary lymph node tissue. These receptors all stem from a female donor with breast cancer. Some clones in this sample may be carry-over from other donors' samples. CDR3s include the opening cysteine and the closing phenylalanine or tryptophan. The D gene is left open where the match is weak. A row's size may be missing; if present it is once, few, many or a size class.

cdr3_aa cdr3_nt j_call v_call cdr3_length d_call clone_size
CASSRTSGEETQYF TGTGCCAGCAGCAGGACTAGCGGGGAAGAGACCCAGTACTTC TRBJ2-5 TRBV7-9 14 TRBD2 many
CASSPDGIYYGQYF TGTGCCAGCAGCCCCGATGGGATCTACTACGGGCAGTACTTC TRBJ2-7 TRBV7-2 14 - -
CASSWGGGEREQFF TGCGCCAGCAGCTGGGGGGGGGGCGAGCGGGAGCAGTTCTTC TRBJ2-1 TRBV5-1 14 - many
CASSPKGQVYEQYF TGTGCCAGCAGCCCGAAGGGACAGGTCTACGAGCAGTACTTC TRBJ2-7 TRBV7-9 14 TRBD1 many
CASSPRQGAGYEQYF TGTGCCAGCAGCCCGCGACAGGGGGCTGGGTACGAGCAGTACTTC TRBJ2-7 TRBV11-2 15 TRBD1 many
CASSVPMEGGETQYF TGTGCCAGCAGCGTCCCCATGGAGGGAGGGGAGACCCAGTACTTC TRBJ2-5 TRBV9 15 TRBD2 -
CASSDTPFGNYGYTF TGTGCCAGCAGTGACACCCCGTTTGGTAACTATGGCTACACCTTC TRBJ1-2 TRBV6-1 15 - many
CASSFQATGEQFF TGTGCTAGCAGCTTCCAGGCCACGGGTGAGCAGTTCTTC TRBJ2-1 TRBV7-7 13 - many
CSAPTSGRLSDTQYF TGCAGTGCTCCTACTAGCGGGAGATTGTCAGATACGCAGTATTTT TRBJ2-3 TRBV20-1 15 TRBD2 many
CASSSSGSSPREQHF TGTGCCAGCAGCTCTAGCGGGAGTTCCCCCAGGGAGCAGCACTTC TRBJ2-7 TRBV5-1 15 TRBD2 once
CASIWTAAGNTIYF TGTGCCAGTATTTGGACCGCGGCTGGAAACACCATATATTTT TRBJ1-3 TRBV19 14 - many
CASSSGRASIMGTQYF TGTGCCAGCAGCTCAGGGCGGGCCAGCATCATGGGTACGCAGTATTTT TRBJ2-3 TRBV11-2 16 - many
CASSTDGNTEAFF TGTGCCAGCAGCACGGACGGGAACACTGAAGCTTTCTTT TRBJ1-1 TRBV5-4 13 - -
CASSAGTSGSAQGPYEQYF TGCGCCAGCAGCGCCGGGACTAGCGGGAGCGCCCAGGGTCCCTACGAGCAGTACTTC TRBJ2-7 TRBV5-1 19 TRBD2 few
CSAPSGDCNEQPQHF TGCAGTGCTCCTTCCGGGGACTGCAATGAGCAGCCCCAGCATTTT TRBJ1-5 TRBV20-1 15 - -
CASSPGSSGANVLTF TGCGCCAGCAGCCCGGGTAGCTCTGGGGCCAACGTCCTGACTTTC TRBJ2-6 TRBV5-1 15 - -
CASSVSGDVNYGYTFGSGTQYF - TRBJ2-5 TRBV9 22 - -
CASSPGLNTQYF TGTGCCAGCTCACCGGGGCTTAATACGCAGTATTTT TRBJ2-3 TRBV18 12 - -
CASSKQREGLAKNIQYF TGTGCCAGCAGCAAACAGCGGGAGGGCCTGGCCAAAAACATTCAGTACTTC TRBJ2-4 TRBV11-3 17 TRBD2 few
CASSPSMGQGVAGYTF TGTGCCAGCTCACCCTCGATGGGACAGGGGGTTGCTGGCTACACCTTC TRBJ1-2 TRBV18 16 TRBD1 few
CASSATQNTEAFF TGTGCCAGCAGCGCCACACAGAACACTGAAGCTTTCTTT TRBJ1-1 TRBV7-9 13 - -
CASSLLPPGRNEKLFF TGTGCCAGCAGTTTATTGCCTCCGGGGCGAAATGAAAAACTGTTTTTT TRBJ1-4 TRBV28 16 - -
CATSRVREKLFF TGTGCCACCAGCAGAGTTCGTGAAAAACTGTTCTTT TRBJ1-4 TRBV15 12 - -
CASSPLLAVRTDTQYF TGTGCCAGCAGTCCCCTACTAGCTGTGAGGACAGATACGCAGTATTTT TRBJ2-3 TRBV27 16 - -
CASSPTNQGQGAYSPLHF TGTGCCAGCAGCCCAACTAACCAGGGACAGGGGGCTTATTCACCCCTCCACTTT TRBJ1-6 TRBV3-1 18 TRBD1 -
CSVRGRVGTEAFF TGCAGCGTTCGCGGACGGGTGGGCACTGAAGCTTTCTTT TRBJ1-1 TRBV29-1 13 - few
CASSVGEETQYF TGTGCCAGCAGCGTAGGCGAAGAGACCCAGTACTTC TRBJ2-5 TRBV9 12 - many
CATSEGTSGGSGANVLTF TGTGCCACCAGTGAAGGGACTAGCGGGGGCTCTGGGGCCAACGTCCTGACTTTC TRBJ2-6 TRBV24-1 18 TRBD2 once
CASSHEEGTPGYTF TGTGCCAGCAGCCACGAGGAGGGAACCCCAGGCTACACCTTC TRBJ1-2 TRBV4-2 14 - many
CAGSGRRGNQPQHF TGTGCCGGCAGTGGGAGGCGGGGCAATCAGCCCCAGCATTTT TRBJ1-5 TRBV2 14 - -
CASSSATSGRGWQEAQYF TGTGCCAGCAGCTCAGCGACTAGCGGGAGGGGATGGCAAGAGGCCCAGTACTTC TRBJ2-5 TRBV5-4 18 TRBD2 once
CASSGNSLSTDTQYF TGTGCCAGCAGCGGCAACTCCCTTAGCACAGATACGCAGTATTTT TRBJ2-3 TRBV5-8 15 - many
CATSDLDSRSYNEQFF TGTGCCACCAGTGATTTGGACAGTCGCTCCTACAATGAGCAGTTCTTC TRBJ2-1 TRBV24-1 16 - many
CAISSGQGRANVLTF TGTGCCATCAGTTCAGGACAGGGACGGGCCAACGTCCTGACTTTC TRBJ2-6 TRBV10-3 15 TRBD1 many
CATSDWTSGSLGTQYF TGTGCCACCAGTGATTGGACTAGCGGGAGTCTAGGGACCCAGTACTTC TRBJ2-5 TRBV24-1 16 TRBD2 many
CASSPNAGPQETQYF TGTGCCAGCAGCCCAAATGCAGGGCCCCAAGAGACCCAGTACTTC TRBJ2-5 TRBV7-2 15 - many
CASSQAWALTYNEQFF TGTGCCAGCAGCCAAGCCTGGGCCCTAACTTACAATGAGCAGTTCTTC TRBJ2-1 TRBV3-1 16 - few
CASSWTSEPYEQYF TGTGCCAGCAGTTGGACTAGCGAGCCTTACGAGCAGTACTTC TRBJ2-7 TRBV12-3/TRBV12-4 14 TRBD2 many
CASKWGQFTDTQYF TGTGCCAGCAAATGGGGACAGTTCACAGATACGCAGTATTTT TRBJ2-3 TRBV6-5 14 TRBD1 many
CASSLGRAGGTGLEAF TGTGCCAGCAGCTTAGGCCGAGCGGGCGGGACAGGGCTTGAAGCTTTC TRBJ2-6 TRBV11-2 16 TRBD1 -
CASRTSGHYEQYF TGTGCCAGCAGGACTAGCGGACACTACGAGCAGTACTTC TRBJ2-7 TRBV27 13 TRBD2 few
CAWMRQSSGNTIYF TGTGCCTGGATGAGACAGAGCTCTGGAAACACCATATATTTT TRBJ1-3 TRBV30 14 - -
CASSHSGTGFYEQYF TGTGCCAGCAGTCACTCTGGGACAGGGTTCTACGAGCAGTACTTC TRBJ2-7 TRBV6-6 15 TRBD1 few
CASSIPTWDRRNTEAFF TGTGCCAGTAGTATTCCCACTTGGGACAGGAGGAACACTGAAGCTTTCTTT TRBJ1-1 TRBV19 17 TRBD1 -
CARGVGANYGYTF TGTGCCAGGGGAGTGGGAGCTAACTATGGCTACACCTTC TRBJ1-2 TRBV27 13 - few
CASSLVVGYNEQFF TGTGCCAGCAGCTTAGTAGTTGGGTACAATGAGCAGTTCTTC TRBJ2-1 TRBV11-3 14 - many
CATQKLGTTYEQYF TGTGCCACCCAAAAGCTAGGGACGACCTACGAGCAGTACTTC TRBJ2-7 TRBV27 14 - few
CAIRSDRGTGFSPLHF TGTGCCATCAGGTCCGACCGCGGGACAGGGTTTTCACCCCTCCACTTT TRBJ1-6 TRBV10-3 16 TRBD1 -
CSARGVRYEQYF TGCAGTGCTAGGGGGGTTCGCTACGAGCAGTACTTC TRBJ2-7 TRBV20-1 12 - many
CASSGVAGRAATNEKLFF TGCGCCAGCAGCGGCGTAGCGGGAAGGGCTGCAACTAATGAAAAACTGTTTTTT TRBJ1-4 TRBV5-1 18 - -
CATSELNQGVTNTGELFF TGTGCCACCAGTGAGCTAAATCAGGGGGTCACTAACACCGGGGAGCTGTTTTTT TRBJ2-2 TRBV24-1 18 TRBD1 -
CASSRLEGALGYEQYF TGTGCCAGCAGCCGCCTTGAAGGGGCCCTTGGCTACGAGCAGTACTTC TRBJ2-7 TRBV6-1 16 - -